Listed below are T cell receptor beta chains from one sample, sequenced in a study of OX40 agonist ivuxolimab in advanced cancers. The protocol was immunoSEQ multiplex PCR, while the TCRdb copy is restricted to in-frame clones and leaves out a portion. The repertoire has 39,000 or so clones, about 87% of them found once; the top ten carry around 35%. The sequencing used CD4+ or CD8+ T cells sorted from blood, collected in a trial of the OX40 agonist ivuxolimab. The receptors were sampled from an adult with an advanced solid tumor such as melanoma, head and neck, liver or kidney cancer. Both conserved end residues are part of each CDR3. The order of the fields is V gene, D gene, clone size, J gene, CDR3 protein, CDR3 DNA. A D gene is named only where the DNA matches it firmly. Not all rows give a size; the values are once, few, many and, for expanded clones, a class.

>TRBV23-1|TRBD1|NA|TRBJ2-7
CANFRDRDPYEQYF
TGCGCCAACTTCCGGGACAGGGACCCCTACGAGCAGTACTTC
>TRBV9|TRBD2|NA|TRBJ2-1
CASRGGGAGGENEQFF
TGTGCCAGCAGGGGAGGGGGTGCGGGAGGGGAAAATGAGCAGTTCTTC
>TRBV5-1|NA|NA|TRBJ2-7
CASSLAVLSSYEQYF
TGCGCCAGCAGCTTGGCAGTACTGAGCTCCTACGAGCAGTACTTC
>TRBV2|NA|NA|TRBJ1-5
CASSAARVGQPQHF
TGTGCCAGCAGTGCAGCGAGGGTGGGTCAGCCCCAGCATTTT
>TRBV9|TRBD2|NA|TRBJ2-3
CASSETPTSSQEQYF
TGTGCCAGCAGCGAGACCCCGACTAGCAGCCAAGAGCAGTATTTT
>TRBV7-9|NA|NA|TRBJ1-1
CASSLEVTRNTEAFF
TGTGCCAGCAGCTTAGAGGTAACCAGGAACACTGAAGCTTTCTTT
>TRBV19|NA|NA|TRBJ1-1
CATFGQGNTEAFF
TGTGCCACCTTCGGGCAGGGGAACACTGAAGCTTTCTTT
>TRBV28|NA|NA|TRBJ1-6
CASSSFSGRMEIGDSPLHF
TGTGCCAGCAGTTCCTTTTCGGGCAGAATGGAGATAGGAGATTCACCCCTCCACTTT
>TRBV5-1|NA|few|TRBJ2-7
CASSLDGLSYEQYF
TGCGCCAGCAGCTTGGACGGACTTAGCTACGAGCAGTACTTC
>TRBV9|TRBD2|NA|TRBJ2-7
CASSGLAEPYEQYF
TGTGCCAGCAGCGGGCTAGCGGAGCCCTACGAGCAGTACTTC
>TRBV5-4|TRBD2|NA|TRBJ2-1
CASSFLAGDEQFF
TGTGCCAGCAGCTTTCTAGCGGGGGATGAGCAGTTCTTC
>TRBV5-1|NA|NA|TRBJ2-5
CASSSSGSLQETQYF
TGCGCCAGCAGTTCATCAGGGAGCCTCCAAGAGACCCAGTACTTC
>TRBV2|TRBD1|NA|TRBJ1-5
CASREQGTQQPQHF
TGTGCCAGCAGGGAACAGGGGACACAGCAGCCCCAGCATTTT
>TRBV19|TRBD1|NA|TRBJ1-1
CASSARDRGPTEAFF
TGTGCCAGTAGTGCCCGGGACAGGGGGCCAACTGAAGCTTTCTTT
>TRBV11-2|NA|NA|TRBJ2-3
CASRTGVSTDTQYF
TGTGCCAGCAGGACAGGTGTTAGCACAGATACGCAGTATTTT
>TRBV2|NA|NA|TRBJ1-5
CASTTTPVGGGYSNQPQHF
TGTGCCAGCACCACAACCCCTGTCGGGGGAGGGTATAGCAATCAGCCCCAGCATTTT
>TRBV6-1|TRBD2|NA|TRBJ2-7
CASSRGVAGPHEQYF
TGTGCCAGCTCCCGGGGGGTAGCGGGCCCCCACGAGCAGTACTTC
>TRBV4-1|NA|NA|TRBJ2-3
CASSLPGRDTQYF
TGCGCCAGCAGCCTTCCGGGCCGAGATACGCAGTATTTT
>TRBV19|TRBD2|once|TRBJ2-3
CASSSTTSGRIDTQYF
TGTGCCAGTAGTAGCACGACTAGCGGGAGGATAGATACGCAGTATTTT
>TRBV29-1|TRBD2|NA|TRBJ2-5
CSVDGTSGVKEIQYF
TGCAGCGTTGATGGGACTAGCGGGGTCAAAGAGATCCAGTACTTC
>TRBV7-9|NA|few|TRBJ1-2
CASSLAGHGGYTF
TGTGCCAGCAGCTTAGCCGGTCATGGGGGCTACACCTTC
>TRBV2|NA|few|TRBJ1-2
CASSDGGASYGYTF
TGTGCCAGCAGTGATGGGGGCGCTTCCTATGGCTACACCTTC
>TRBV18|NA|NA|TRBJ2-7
CASSPPGNSYEQYF
TGTGCCAGCTCACCACCCGGGAATTCCTACGAGCAGTACTTC
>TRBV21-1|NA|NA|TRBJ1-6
CATNNLGTGYNSPLHF
TGTGCCACCAATAACCTGGGGACAGGTTATAATTCACCCCTCCACTTT
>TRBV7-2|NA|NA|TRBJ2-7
CASSLGGAAYEQYF
TGTGCCAGCAGCTTAGGGGGGGCGGCCTACGAGCAGTACTTC
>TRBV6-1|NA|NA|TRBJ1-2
CASSEGQGYYGYTF
TGTGCCAGCAGTGAAGGGCAGGGCTACTATGGCTACACCTTC
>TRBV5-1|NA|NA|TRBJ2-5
CASSLETGGETQYF
TGCGCCAGCAGCTTGGAGACAGGAGGCGAGACCCAGTACTTC
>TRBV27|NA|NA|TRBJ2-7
CASSGQMDYEQYF
TGTGCCAGCAGCGGACAGATGGACTACGAGCAGTACTTC
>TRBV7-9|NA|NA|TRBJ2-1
CASSLPGNEQFF
TGTGCCAGCAGCCTACCCGGCAATGAGCAGTTCTTC
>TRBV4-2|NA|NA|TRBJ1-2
CASSQEGISGYTF
TGTGCCAGCAGCCAAGAGGGAATTTCTGGCTACACCTTC
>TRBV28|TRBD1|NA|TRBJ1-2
CASSSRDSVYNYGYTF
TGTGCCAGCAGTTCCCGGGACAGCGTTTATAACTATGGCTACACCTTC
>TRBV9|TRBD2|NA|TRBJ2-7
CASSVGLAGENEQYF
TGTGCCAGCAGCGTAGGTCTAGCGGGAGAGAACGAGCAGTACTTC
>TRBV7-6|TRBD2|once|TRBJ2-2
CASSLASGGTGELFF
TGTGCCAGCAGCTTAGCTAGCGGGGGCACCGGGGAGCTGTTTTTT
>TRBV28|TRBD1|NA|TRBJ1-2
CASSRQGGPYGYTF
TGTGCCAGCAGCCGACAGGGAGGCCCTTATGGCTACACCTTC
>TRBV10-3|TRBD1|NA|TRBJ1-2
CATTDRGHGYTF
TGTGCCACTACGGACAGGGGGCATGGCTACACCTTC
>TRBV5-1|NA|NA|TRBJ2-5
CASSLGGQETQYF
TGCGCCAGCAGCTTGGGGGGCCAAGAGACCCAGTACTTC
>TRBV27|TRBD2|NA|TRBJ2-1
CASTNPVAGDNEQFF
TGTGCCAGCACCAACCCGGTAGCGGGGGACAATGAGCAGTTCTTC
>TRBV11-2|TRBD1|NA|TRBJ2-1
CASSPPGQAYNEQFF
TGTGCCAGCAGCCCCCCGGGACAGGCCTACAATGAGCAGTTCTTC
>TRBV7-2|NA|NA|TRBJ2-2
CASSLEGGGGGTGELFF
TGTGCCAGCAGCTTAGAAGGCGGTGGGGGCGGTACCGGGGAGCTGTTTTTT
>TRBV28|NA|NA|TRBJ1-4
CASLDGVNEKLFF
TGTGCCAGCCTGGACGGGGTTAATGAAAAACTGTTTTTT
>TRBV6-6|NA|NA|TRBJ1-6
CASRTWRGENSPLHF
TGTGCCAGCAGGACCTGGCGGGGGGAGAATTCACCCCTCCACTTT
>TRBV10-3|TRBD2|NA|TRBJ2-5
CAIRRGSGGDGETQYF
TGTGCCATCCGTAGGGGTAGCGGGGGAGATGGGGAGACCCAGTACTTC
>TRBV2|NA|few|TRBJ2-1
CASSGPGREGYNEQFF
TGTGCCAGCAGTGGGCCTGGGCGAGAGGGCTACAATGAGCAGTTCTTC
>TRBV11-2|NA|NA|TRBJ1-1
CASSWGVNTEAFF
TGTGCCAGCAGCTGGGGTGTGAACACTGAAGCTTTCTTT
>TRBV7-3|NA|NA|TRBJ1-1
CASTPQGTEAFF
TGTGCCAGCACCCCCCAGGGGACTGAAGCTTTCTTT
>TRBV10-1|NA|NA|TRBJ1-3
CASSTKDSSPGNTIYF
TGCGCCAGCAGCACAAAGGACAGTAGCCCTGGAAACACCATATATTTT
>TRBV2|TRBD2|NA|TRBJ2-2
CASSELLWGGTGELFF
TGTGCCAGCAGTGAGCTATTGTGGGGGGGCACCGGGGAGCTGTTTTTT
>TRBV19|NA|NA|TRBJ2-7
CASTTAGTDFYEQYF
TGTGCCAGTACGACGGCTGGGACGGACTTCTACGAGCAGTACTTC
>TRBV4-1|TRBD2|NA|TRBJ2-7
CASSQNAGGGYEQYF
TGCGCCAGCAGCCAGAACGCGGGGGGGGGCTACGAGCAGTACTTC
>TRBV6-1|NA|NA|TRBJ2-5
CASRLTARETQYF
TGTGCCAGCAGATTGACGGCGAGGGAGACCCAGTACTTC
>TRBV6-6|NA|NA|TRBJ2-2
CASSLQGTGELFF
TGTGCCAGCAGTTTACAGGGCACCGGGGAGCTGTTTTTT
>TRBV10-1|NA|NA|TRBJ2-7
CASIVDEQYF
TGCGCCAGTATTGTGGACGAGCAGTACTTC
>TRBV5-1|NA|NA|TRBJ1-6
CASSPQRGVGDSPLHF
TGCGCCAGCAGCCCCCAGCGAGGGGTTGGTGATTCACCCCTCCACTTT
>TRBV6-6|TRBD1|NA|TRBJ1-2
CASSRQGTGYTF
TGTGCCAGCAGTAGACAGGGGACTGGCTACACCTTC
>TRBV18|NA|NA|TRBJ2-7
CASSPPGQGYEQYF
TGTGCCAGCTCACCACCGGGGCAGGGATACGAGCAGTACTTC
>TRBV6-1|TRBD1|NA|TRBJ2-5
CASSTRTGGSETQYF
TGTGCCAGCAGTACCCGGACAGGGGGCTCAGAGACCCAGTACTTC
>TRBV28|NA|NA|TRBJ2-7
CASSLGSPYEQYF
TGTGCCAGCAGTTTAGGGTCTCCCTACGAGCAGTACTTC
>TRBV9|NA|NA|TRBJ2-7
CASSVGDLKLNEQYF
TGTGCCAGCAGCGTTGGGGACCTTAAACTTAACGAGCAGTACTTC
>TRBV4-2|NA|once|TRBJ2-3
CASSQLFEKGDTQYF
TGTGCCAGCAGCCAACTTTTCGAGAAGGGAGATACGCAGTATTTT